The 6 T cell receptor beta chains presented below share a single source sample, sequenced in a study of T-cell reconstitution after alpha-beta-depleted transplantation in children. The library targeted TCRbeta and was prepared with unique molecular identifiers. In TCRdb, the PCR reads were re-called with MiXCR into one record per CDR3 protein. Found here are about 980,000 distinct CDR3 sequences, 25% to 35% of them singletons; the top ten hold roughly 27%. The source material was PBMCs, mostly from graft donor cells, sampled 360 days after TCRalphabeta/CD19-depleted stem cell transplant. These TCRs come from a boy under three years old who had a stem cell transplant for SCID, so the T cells may come from the graft donor.

This clonotype was picked up many times. The V call is TRBV6-5, the J call TRBJ2-3, with D unclear. Trimming pared 0 bases from V and 1 base from J, leaving 17 bases between. This CDR3 spans 18 amino acids. Germline values: CDR1 MNHEY, CDR2 SVGAGI. CDR3 DNA sequence: TGTGCCAGCAGTTACTCGATGGCGAGCGCTGCGGGCACAGATACGCAGTATTTT. Its protein is CASSYSMASAAGTDTQYF.

This clonotype has more than one count but fewer than ten. The chain's CDR3 is CASSHRPDTQYF. CDR3 coding DNA: TGTGCCAGCAGCCATCGCCCAGATACGCAGTATTTT. This chain links TRBV3-1 with TRBJ2-3; D is uncertain. CDR3 length equals 12 residues. CDR1 is LGHDT, CDR2 YNNKEL, per germline (reference sequence). Trimming took off 3 bases at V and 4 bases at J, with 5 bases between the two ends.

The chain recombines TRBV6-2 or TRBV6-3 with TRBJ2-6; no firm D call. CDR3 size: 18 residues. Between the trimmed V and J ends, which lost 2 bases and 0 bases, there was a span of 14 bases. From germline, CDR1 is MNHEY and CDR2 SVGEGT. CDR3 in DNA: TGTGCCAGCAGTTACGTCCGGCTTGGCCGCTCTGGGGCCAACGTCCTGACTTTC. Translating gives CASSYVRLGRSGANVLTF.

The DNA of the CDR3 is TGTGCCAGCAGTGCCTGGGGAGGGGGCCAAGAGACCCAGTACTTC. Residues: CASSAWGGGQETQYF. The chain couples TRBV6-2 or TRBV6-3 to TRBJ2-5; the D gene is possibly TRBD2 (7 bases). The CDR3 is made up of 15 amino acids. The ends were cut back, 5 bases at V and 1 base at J, with 14 bases in the middle. Germline values: CDR1 MNHEY, CDR2 SVGEGT.

The rearrangement links TRBV28 to TRBJ2-5; 12 bases match TRBD2. The CDR3 covers 18 residues. V was clipped by 0 bases and J by 2 bases; unmatched bases: 7. CDR1 and CDR2 (germline): MDHEN, SYDVKM. CDR3 region: CASSLWTSGGGWQETQYF. CDR3 in DNA: TGTGCCAGCAGTTTATGGACTAGCGGGGGAGGCTGGCAAGAGACCCAGTACTTC.

A few counts support this clonotype. V is TRBV7-8 and J is TRBJ2-7; D is undetermined. Trimming removed 5 bases at V and 2 bases at J, with 13 bases between. The germline V gene encodes CDR1 SGHVS and CDR2 FQNEAQ. This CDR3 has 14 residues. CDR3 loop: CASSHPDGTYEQYF. The CDR3 region has the DNA TGTGCCAGCAGCCACCCGGACGGAACCTACGAGCAGTACTTC.